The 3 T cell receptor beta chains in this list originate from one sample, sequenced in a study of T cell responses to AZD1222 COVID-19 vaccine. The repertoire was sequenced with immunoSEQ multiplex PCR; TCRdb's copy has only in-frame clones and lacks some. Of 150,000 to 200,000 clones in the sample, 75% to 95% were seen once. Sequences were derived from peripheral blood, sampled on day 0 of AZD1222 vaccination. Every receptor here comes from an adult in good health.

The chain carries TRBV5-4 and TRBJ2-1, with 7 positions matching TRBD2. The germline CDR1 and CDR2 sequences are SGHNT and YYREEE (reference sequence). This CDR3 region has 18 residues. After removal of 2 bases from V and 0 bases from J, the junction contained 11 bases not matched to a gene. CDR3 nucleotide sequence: TGTGCCAGCAGCTTCGATAGCGGGCCGCTCAGCTCCTACAATGAGCAGTTCTTC. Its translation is CASSFDSGPLSSYNEQFF.

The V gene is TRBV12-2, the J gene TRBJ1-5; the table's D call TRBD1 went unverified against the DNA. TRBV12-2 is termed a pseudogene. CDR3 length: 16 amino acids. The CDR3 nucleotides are TGTGCAAGTCGCCTGGACAGAGGCAATAGCAATCAGCCCCAGCATTTT. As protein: CASRLDRGNSNQPQHF.

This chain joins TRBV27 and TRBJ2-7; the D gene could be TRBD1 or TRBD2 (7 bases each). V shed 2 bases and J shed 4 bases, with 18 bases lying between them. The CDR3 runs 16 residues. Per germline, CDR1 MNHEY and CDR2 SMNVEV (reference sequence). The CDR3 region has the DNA TGTGCCAGCAGTTTAGGGGAGGGACAGATGAAATACGAGCAGTACTTC. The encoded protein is CASSLGEGQMKYEQYF.